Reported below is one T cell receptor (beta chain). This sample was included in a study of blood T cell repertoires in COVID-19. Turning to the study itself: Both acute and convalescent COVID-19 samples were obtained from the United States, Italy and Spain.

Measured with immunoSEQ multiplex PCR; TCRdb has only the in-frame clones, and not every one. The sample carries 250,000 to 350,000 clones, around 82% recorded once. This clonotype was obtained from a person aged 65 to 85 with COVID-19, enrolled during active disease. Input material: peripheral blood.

This CDR3 is CASSFSVGPGKSSYEQYF. Written as DNA, the CDR3 is TGTGCCAGCAGTTTTTCTGTGGGGCCGGGCAAGAGCTCCTACGAGCAGTACTTC. The rearrangement links TRBV6-2 or TRBV6-3 to TRBJ2-7, with D maybe TRBD1 (5 bases). CDR1 and CDR2 (germline): MNHEY, SVGEGT. The CDR3 contains 18 residues. V lost 4 bases to trimming and J lost 0 bases, with 22 bases between them.